This T cell receptor beta chain was observed in a study of PD-1 blockade in classical Hodgkin lymphoma. Every single patient, without exception, relapsed after autologous stem cell transplantation, and brentuximab vedotin exposure varied. This clone was observed a few times. Antigen: not known. Whole-study findings and limits: Lower baseline TCR diversity was reported for newly diagnosed patients than for healthy donors. Newly diagnosed patients and complete responders had comparable diversity at baseline.

The method was immunoSEQ multiplex PCR; TCRdb's version includes in-frame clones alone and lacks a portion of them. Of some 96,000 clones listed, 65% to 85% were seen once; the top ten hold less than 15%. Germline CDR1 reads MNHEY; CDR2 reads SMNVEV (reference sequence). The V and J ends lost 4 bases and 4 bases, in that order; junction bases with no gene match: 5. The CDR3 totals 15 residues. The sample consisted of peripheral blood mononuclear cells (PBMCs), taken at baseline. The TCR originated in a human donor with classical Hodgkin lymphoma. This chain uses TRBV27 with TRBJ2-5; 11 nucleotides align to TRBD2. Written as DNA, the CDR3 is TGTGCCAGCAGTTCACAAACTAGCGGGAGAGAGACCCAGTACTTC. Translation gives CASSSQTSGRETQYF.